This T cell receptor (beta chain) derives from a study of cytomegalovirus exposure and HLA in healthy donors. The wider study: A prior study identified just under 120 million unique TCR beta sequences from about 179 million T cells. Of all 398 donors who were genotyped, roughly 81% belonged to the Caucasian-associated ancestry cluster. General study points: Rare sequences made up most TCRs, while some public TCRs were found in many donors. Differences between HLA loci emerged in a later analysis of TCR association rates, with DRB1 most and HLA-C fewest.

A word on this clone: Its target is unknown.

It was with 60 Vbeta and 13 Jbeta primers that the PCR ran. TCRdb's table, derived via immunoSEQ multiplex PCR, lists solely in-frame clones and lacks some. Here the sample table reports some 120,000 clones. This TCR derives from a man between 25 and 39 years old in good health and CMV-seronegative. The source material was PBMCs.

Here the CDR3 reads CATGEGGRENTEAFF. Written as DNA, the CDR3 is TGTGCCACCGGCGAGGGAGGCAGAGAGAACACTGAAGCTTTCTTT. The V and J genes are TRBV6-1 and TRBJ1-1; the D is unclear. Germline CDR1 reads MNHNS; CDR2 reads SASEGT. Trimming pared 10 bases from V and 1 base from J, leaving 19 bases between. This CDR3 is built from 15 residues.